This T cell receptor beta chain came from a study of cytomegalovirus exposure and HLA in healthy donors. About the research overall: Counted in an early data release were 75 million to 85 million unique TCRs from HLA-typed donors. General study points: Later analysis identified several of the most significant clusters that appeared linked to common viral pathogens. A classifier reportedly called cytomegalovirus status with high sensitivity and specificity.

This clone was found once. Its antigen is undetermined. PCR primers comprised 60 Vbeta and 13 Jbeta primers. In the original workflow: Approximately 11 million of some 80 million unique TCR beta chains were shared, per a later count. Clones were sequenced by immunoSEQ multiplex PCR, and TCRdb holds only the in-frame ones, with some missing. Clone size and the V and J calls come from that table; the DNA yielded D and trimming. This table has some 110,000 clones, 75% to 80% appearing once. V was cut by 0 bases and J by 2 bases, with 4 bases left in between. This CDR3 contains 13 residues. Looked up from germline, CDR1 is SGHRS and CDR2 is YFSETQ.

The source of this sequence is a man in his forties in good health and CMV-seronegative. The rearrangement links TRBV5-1 to TRBJ2-3; unclear D gene. Sequenced sample: PBMCs. The CDR3 DNA is TGCGCCAGCAGCTTGGGGCCCACAGATACGCAGTATTTT. This encodes CASSLGPTDTQYF.